This TCR beta chain was obtained from a study of early T cells in non-severe SARS-CoV-2 infection. At the level of the study: Bulk RNA isolated from unsorted whole blood underwent sequencing; chains were not paired. Study findings and constraints: The VDJdb matching leaned toward anti-spike CD8 responses and overlooked private and CD4 specificities.

Germline-derived CDR1 and CDR2 are MNHEY and SVGEGT. This CDR3 comprises 15 residues. Trimming took off 6 bases at V and 7 bases at J, with 18 bases between the two ends. On this clonotype: Its specificity is not known.

Individually, cDNA molecules had unique molecular identifiers attached to them. A single record per CDR3 protein comes from TCRdb applying MiXCR to the 5' RACE reads. The table shows 80,000 or so distinct CDR3 sequences, with about 14% occurring only once. This clonotype originated in an adult who was a healthcare worker with PCR-confirmed SARS-CoV-2 infection or an uninfected control (not recorded which). The rearrangement links TRBV6-2 or TRBV6-3 to TRBJ2-2, with D possibly matching TRBD2 (7 bases). Specimen: whole blood. The CDR3 reads CASSPRWGGGGELFF. The CDR3 nucleotides read TGTGCCAGCAGCCCACGTTGGGGGGGCGGCGGGGAGCTGTTTTTT.